These 27 T cell receptor beta chains originate from one sample sequenced in a study of OX40 agonist ivuxolimab in advanced cancers. Assay used: immunoSEQ multiplex PCR; TCRdb lists only in-frame clones, some missing. This sample has about 36,000 clones, with roughly 81% found just once. This specimen was CD4+ or CD8+ T cells sorted from blood, taken in a trial of the OX40 agonist ivuxolimab. The source of these receptors is an adult with an advanced solid tumor such as melanoma, head and neck, liver or kidney cancer.

This clone has a single count. The chain recombines TRBV28 with TRBJ1-1; possibly TRBD1 for D (5 bases). Germline CDR1 reads MDHEN; CDR2 reads SYDVKM. V lost 6 bases and J 1 base, leaving 15 bases between the germline ends. The CDR3 consists of 15 residues. CDR3 DNA: TGTGCCAGCAGAAATCGGGGGAATGGGAACACTGAAGCTTTCTTT. It yields the protein CASRNRGNGNTEAFF.

J is TRBJ1-4 and V is TRBV10-3; D gene ambiguous. Trimming removed 2 bases at V and 6 bases at J, with 4 bases between. This CDR3 is 12 amino acids long. Germline CDR1 and CDR2: ENHRY and SYGVKD. CDR3 in amino acids: CAISETDEKLFF. The DNA of the CDR3 is TGTGCCATCAGTGAGACCGATGAAAAACTGTTTTTT.

The chain employs TRBV10-3 and TRBJ1-2; 8 bases map to TRBD1. The V gene end was trimmed by 2 bases and the J gene end by 1 base; junction bases not matched to a gene: 3. This CDR3 has 15 residues. The germline V gene has CDR1 ENHRY and CDR2 SYGVKD. The CDR3 sequence is CAISEQGAINYGYTF. CDR3 nucleotide sequence: TGTGCCATCAGTGAGCAGGGGGCGATTAACTATGGCTACACCTTC.

Concerning this clone: The sample carries other DNA sequences with the same CDR3. This sequence joins TRBV13 and TRBJ2-1, with 10 bases that match TRBD2. With 1 base clipped from V and 1 base from J, the junction kept 7 bases outside the gene matches. The CDR3 has 18 amino acids. The germline V gene has CDR1 PRHDT and CDR2 FYEKMQ (reference sequence). CDR3 DNA sequence: TGTGCCAGCAGCTTAGCCCTAGCGGGAGTTAGGTCCTACAATGAGCAGTTCTTC. Protein: CASSLALAGVRSYNEQFF. The full variable domain, with the rest looked up from reference TRBV13 and TRBJ2-1, is AAGVIQSPRHLIKEKRETATLKCYPIPRHDTVYWYQQGPGQDPQFLISFYEKMQSDKGSIPDRFSAQQFSDYHSELNMSSLELGDSALYFCASSLALAGVRSYNEQFFGPGTRLTVL.

This rearrangement joins TRBV10-3 to TRBJ1-1; tentatively, D is TRBD1 (5 bases). V was pared by 3 bases and J by 5 bases, with 10 bases between. This CDR3 has 13 amino acids. Germline V gene data show CDR1 as ENHRY and CDR2 as SYGVKD. The CDR3 loop is CAISESGVTEAFF. Here the CDR3 DNA reads TGTGCCATCAGTGAATCGGGGGTTACTGAAGCTTTCTTT.

The chain is built from TRBV28 and TRBJ2-5; D possibly corresponds to TRBD2 (6 bases). Germline V gene sequence: CDR1 MDHEN, CDR2 SYDVKM. Trimming took 5 bases from V and 6 from J, leaving 22 bases between them. This CDR3 has 16 amino acids. CDR3 DNA: TGTGCCAGCAGTGGGGAGTCAGCGGGTGATCTTCAGACCCAGTACTTC. It codes for CASSGESAGDLQTQYF.

The V call is TRBV4-2, the J call TRBJ2-5; D may be TRBD2 (7 bases). The CDR3 is 16 residues long. In germline, CDR1 is LGHNA, CDR2 YNFKEQ. The V and J ends lost 0 bases and 2 bases respectively, with 13 bases between them. The CDR3 coding sequence is TGTGCCAGCAGCCAAGATAGGGGGGGGATACAAGAGACCCAGTACTTC. Its protein is CASSQDRGGIQETQYF.

The rearrangement uses TRBV6-5 and TRBJ2-3; D remains ambiguous. Germline V gene lookup returns CDR1 MNHEY and CDR2 SVGAGI. The CDR3 totals 14 residues. Trimming took off 5 bases at V and 2 bases at J, with 11 bases between the two ends. The CDR3 region has the DNA TGTGCCAGCAGTAAGCTCCAACTCACAGATACGCAGTATTTT. This sequence encodes CASSKLQLTDTQYF.

V is TRBV2 and J is TRBJ1-1; a weak D match, TRBD1 (6 bases). The CDR3 has 13 residues. Trimming left V 10 bases short and J 5 bases short, with 17 bases between. Germline V lookup: CDR1 SNHLY, CDR2 FYNNEI. The CDR3 sequence is CATLPGGLTEAFF. Written as DNA, the CDR3 is TGTGCCACCCTGCCTGGGGGCTTGACTGAAGCTTTCTTT. The full variable domain, rest sourced from reference TRBV2 and TRBJ1-1, is EPEVTQTPSHQVTQMGQEVILRCVPISNHLYFYWYRQILGQKVEFLVSFYNNEISEKSEIFDDQFSVERPDGSNFTLKIRSTKLEDSAMYFCATLPGGLTEAFFGQGTRLTVV.

This sequence joins TRBV6-1 and TRBJ2-1; possibly TRBD1 for D (5 bases). The germline V and J ends were trimmed by 5 bases and 9 bases, with 11 bases remaining between them. Germline V CDR1 and CDR2: MNHNS, SASEGT. This CDR3 comprises 12 residues. The CDR3 DNA reads as TGTGCCAGCAGTTCAGGGTTCGGTGAGCAGTTCTTC. Translating gives CASSSGFGEQFF.

The rearrangement links TRBV7-3 to TRBJ2-5; the D call may be TRBD1 or TRBD2 (5 bases each). V was cut by 5 bases and J by 0 bases, with 7 bases left in between. Germline assignment: CDR1 SGHTA and CDR2 FQGTGA. There are 13 residues in the CDR3. The CDR3 protein is CASSVGDQETQYF. CDR3 DNA sequence: TGTGCCAGCAGCGTGGGGGACCAAGAGACCCAGTACTTC.

The rearrangement links TRBV28 to TRBJ1-4, with no clear D. Germline V CDR1 and CDR2: MDHEN, SYDVKM. This CDR3 spans 15 amino acids. Trimming shortened V by 6 bases and J by 0 bases, and 11 bases separated the two germline ends. For the CDR3, the DNA is TGTGCCAGCAGAAACACGGCCGCAACTAATGAAAAACTGTTTTTT. Translated, it gives CASRNTAATNEKLFF.

This clone was seen a few times. This chain uses TRBV19 with TRBJ1-2, with a possible D match to TRBD1 (6 bases). Germline V gives CDR1 LNHDA, CDR2 SQIVND (reference sequence). V was clipped by 3 bases and J by 8 bases, with 13 bases between them. The CDR3 contains 13 residues. CDR3 region: CASSISGGAGYTF. The DNA for the CDR3 is TGTGCCAGTAGTATCTCGGGGGGCGCCGGCTACACCTTC.

This chain connects TRBV7-9 to TRBJ1-3; no reliable D call. The CDR3 has 16 residues. Germline V gene data show CDR1 as SEHNR and CDR2 as FQNEAQ (reference sequence). V dropped 7 bases and J dropped 3 bases, with 19 bases sitting between them. The chain's CDR3 is CASTNTVGSHGNTIYF. The CDR3 DNA is TGTGCCAGCACAAATACGGTGGGGAGTCATGGAAACACCATATATTTT.

V gene TRBV4-1 combines with J gene TRBJ2-1; maybe TRBD1 (6 bases). Germline V lookup: CDR1 MGHRA, CDR2 YSYEKL. This CDR3 comprises 14 residues. Deletions cut 4 bases from V and 9 bases from J, with 16 bases between. The CDR3 here is CASSLQGFVGEQFF. CDR3 nucleotides: TGCGCCAGCAGCCTCCAGGGGTTTGTAGGTGAGCAGTTCTTC.

This clone is a singleton in its sample. The V and J genes are TRBV28 and TRBJ1-2; 8 positions agree with TRBD1. The CDR3 extends over 14 amino acids. Per the germline V gene, CDR1 is MDHEN and CDR2 is SYDVKM. Trimming removed 7 bases from V and 1 base from J; junction bases left unmatched: 5. CDR3 amino acids: CASTRDRHNYGYTF. As DNA, the CDR3 is TGTGCCAGCACACGGGACAGGCATAACTATGGCTACACCTTC.

Of note for this clone: A much larger clonotype is one base distant, so this may be a read error. Other DNA sequences from this sample encode an identical CDR3 as well. The genes are TRBV10-2 and TRBJ1-1; D gene unclear. CDR3 size: 12 residues. CDR1 and CDR2 from the germline V gene are WSHSY and SAAADI. The germline V and J ends were trimmed by 2 bases and 3 bases, with 4 bases remaining between them. CDR3 DNA sequence: TGCGCCAGCAGTGAGGGGTACACTGAAGCTTTCTTT. Translated: CASSEGYTEAFF.

The chain joins TRBV7-2 to TRBJ1-4, with TRBD1 matching 9 bases. The CDR3 spans 15 residues. V dropped 3 bases and J dropped 8; count of bases not matched to a gene: 7. Per the germline V gene, CDR1 is SGHTA and CDR2 is FQGNSA. The CDR3 sequence is CASSLGGTGQEKLFF. DNA of the CDR3: TGTGCCAGCAGCTTGGGGGGGACAGGGCAGGAAAAACTGTTTTTT.

V gene TRBV12-5 combines with J gene TRBJ2-1, with TRBD2 matching 8 bases. The trim removed 2 bases at V and 9 bases at J, leaving 12 bases unmatched. Per germline, CDR1 LGHNT and CDR2 FRNRAP. This CDR3 spans 16 amino acids. DNA of the CDR3: TGTGCTAGTGGTTTGACCGGGACATCAGCGGGAGTTGAGCAGTTCTTC. It codes for CASGLTGTSAGVEQFF.

The chain uses TRBV28 and TRBJ2-3; D is uncertain. Germline assignment: CDR1 MDHEN and CDR2 SYDVKM. This CDR3 comprises 11 residues. V was clipped by 2 bases and J by 9 bases, with 6 bases between them. The CDR3 DNA reads TGTGCCAGCAGTTTAACCAGGACGCAGTATTTT. Translation: CASSLTRTQYF. Full variable domain (remainder filled in from reference TRBV28 and TRBJ2-3): DVKVTQSSRYLVKRTGEKVFLECVQDMDHENMFWYRQDPGLGLRLIYFSYDVKMKEKGDIPEGYSVSREKKERFSLILESASTNQTSMYLCASSLTRTQYFGPGTRLTVL.

The chain joins TRBV6-1 to TRBJ1-1; 7 nucleotides agree with TRBD1. The CDR3 totals 14 residues. Looked up from germline, CDR1 is MNHNS and CDR2 is SASEGT. V lost 6 bases, J lost 5 bases, and 9 bases stayed unmatched. In DNA form, the CDR3 reads TGTGCCAGCAGGGAATACCGACAGGGAACTGAAGCTTTCTTT. It specifies CASREYRQGTEAFF.

The V and J genes are TRBV6-5 and TRBJ2-3, with D maybe TRBD2 (6 bases). The CDR3 has 16 residues. Trimming stripped 4 bases from V and 1 base from J, with 15 bases between. Germline V gene sequence: CDR1 MNHEY, CDR2 SVGAGI. CDR3 bases: TGTGCCAGCAGTTCCTTTAGCGGTCGTCGCACAGATACGCAGTATTTT. This translates into CASSSFSGRRTDTQYF.

The chain links TRBV19 to TRBJ2-1, with D perhaps matching TRBD1 or TRBD2 (6 bases each). This CDR3 contains 16 residues. Trimming pared 6 bases from V and 4 bases from J, leaving 19 bases between. The germline V gene encodes CDR1 LNHDA and CDR2 SQIVND (reference sequence). The CDR3 DNA sequence: TGTGCCAGTAGCCCTTGGGCGGGACACCCATACAATGAGCAGTTCTTC. This encodes CASSPWAGHPYNEQFF.

This chain joins TRBV5-4 and TRBJ2-1; no firm D call. CDR3 length equals 12 residues. Per germline, CDR1 SGHNT and CDR2 YYREEE (reference sequence). The V end was cut by 0 bases, the J end by 6 bases, with 4 bases between. The CDR3 DNA follows: TGTGCCAGCAGCTTGGACCGCAATGAGCAGTTCTTC. Its translation is CASSLDRNEQFF.

The chain employs TRBV21-1 and TRBJ1-2. TRBV21-1 counts as a pseudogene. This CDR3 has 12 amino acids. This CDR3 is CASVGGCAGYTF. CDR3 nucleotide sequence: TGTGCCAGCGTAGGAGGGTGTGCTGGCTACACCTTC.

The chain recombines TRBV4-1 with TRBJ1-6; D remains unclear. Trimming took off 0 bases at V and 0 bases at J, with 12 bases between the two ends. Per the germline V gene, CDR1 is MGHRA and CDR2 is YSYEKL. The length of the CDR3 is 18 residues. The CDR3 DNA follows: TGCGCCAGCAGCCAAGACTGGTCAGAAAGCTCCTATAATTCACCCCTCCACTTT. Protein: CASSQDWSESSYNSPLHF.

The CDR3 nucleotides are TGCGCCAGCAGCCTATTACAGGGGGCCCAAACATTGGGGCAGTTCTTC. Protein: CASSLLQGAQTLGQFF. V usage is TRBV4-1 and J usage is TRBJ2-1; 9 bases agree with TRBD1. Germline assignment: CDR1 MGHRA and CDR2 YSYEKL. J was trimmed by 12 bases and V by 4 bases; bases with no gene match: 16. The CDR3 is made up of 16 amino acids.